One and the same sample provided the 30 T cell receptor beta chains below, sequenced in a study of blood T cells in healthy people across ages. A J-beta primer mix and a sample-barcoded 5' primer were used in a second PCR of roughly 6 to 12 cycles. One entry per CDR3 protein results from TCRdb running MiXCR on the 5' RACE reads. The table records approximately 690,000 distinct CDR3 sequences, approximately 59% of them present only once. The sequencing input was blood. These receptors originate from a man aged 55 to 70 in good health.

This chain connects TRBV20-1 to TRBJ1-2; D is unclear. Between the trimmed V and J ends, which lost 2 bases and 2 bases, there was a span of 12 bases. CDR3 size: 14 residues. The V gene's germline CDR1 is DFQATT and CDR2 SNEGSKA (reference sequence). CDR3 coding DNA: TGCAGTGCTAGACCCGGGTCCTCCAACTATGGCTACACCTTC. This sequence encodes CSARPGSSNYGYTF.

The CDR3 DNA reads TGCAGTGCGCCGACAGAGACCGCCTATGGCTACACCTTC. It translates to CSAPTETAYGYTF. The V call is TRBV20-1, the J call TRBJ1-2; tentatively, D is TRBD1 (5 bases). The V gene's germline CDR1 is DFQATT and CDR2 SNEGSKA (reference sequence). Trimming removed 6 bases at V and 4 bases at J, with 15 bases between. This CDR3 is built from 13 residues.

This chain links TRBV29-1 with TRBJ2-6; possibly TRBD1 for D (6 bases). This CDR3 region has 15 residues. Looked up from germline, CDR1 is SQVTM and CDR2 is ANQGSEA. Trimming left V 6 bases short and J 0 bases short, with 12 bases between. CDR3 sequence (DNA): TGCAGCGTCCCGGGACACATCTCTGGGGCCAACGTCCTGACTTTC. It codes for CSVPGHISGANVLTF.

The rearrangement uses TRBV20-1 and TRBJ1-1, with D tentatively TRBD1 (5 bases). Germline V gene lookup returns CDR1 DFQATT and CDR2 SNEGSKA (reference sequence). V gave up 1 base and J gave up 1 base, with 13 bases separating them. CDR3 length: 15 amino acids. The CDR3, as DNA: TGCAGTGCTAGAGGTATCCTCGACAGGAACACTGAAGCTTTCTTT. Protein product: CSARGILDRNTEAFF.

The chain is built from TRBV11-2 and TRBJ2-5; TRBD1 might be the D (5 bases). TRBJ2-7 explains the end of the DNA better; the J call may be wrong. CDR1 and CDR2 from the germline V gene are SGHAT and FQNNGV. This CDR3 spans 15 amino acids. This CDR3 reads CASSLDARTKYEQYF. The DNA of the CDR3 is TGTGCCAGCAGCTTAGATGCCAGGACAAAGTACGAGCAGTACTTC.

The chain links TRBV20-1 to TRBJ2-5; possible D gene TRBD2, 6 bases. Germline CDR1 DFQATT, CDR2 SNEGSKA (reference sequence). The CDR3 is 15 residues long. With 2 bases removed from V and 7 bases from J, the gap between germline ends came to 20 bases. The chain's CDR3 is CSARTSGSSRRTQYF. The CDR3 DNA sequence: TGCAGTGCTAGAACCAGCGGGTCCTCCCGCCGGACCCAGTACTTC.

This clonotype was counted once. One end of the junction varies from germline; a read error may be responsible. The V call is TRBV5-1, the J call TRBJ2-7; 7 bases are shared with TRBD1. The CDR3 consists of 15 residues. Germline V lookup: CDR1 SGHRS, CDR2 YFSETQ. CDR3 nucleotides: TGCGCCAGCAGCATGGAAGGGGGCAGCTCCTACGAACAGTACTTC. Translation: CASSMEGGSSYEQYF. Full variable domain (missing parts from reference TRBV5-1 and TRBJ2-7): KAGVTQTPRYLIKTRGQQVTLSCSPISGHRSVSWYQQTPGQGLQFLFEYFSETQRNKGNFPGRFSGRQFSNSRSEMNVSTLELGDSALYLCASSMEGGSSYEQYFGPGTRLTVT.

The chain recombines TRBV13 with TRBJ2-5; a possible D gene is TRBD2 (6 bases). The length of the CDR3 is 13 residues. Trimming stripped 4 bases from V and 3 bases from J, with 9 bases between. CDR1 and CDR2 from the germline V gene are PRHDT and FYEKMQ (reference sequence). CDR3 DNA sequence: TGTGCCAGCAGCTCGGGAGTGAAAGAGACCCAGTACTTC. It is translated as CASSSGVKETQYF.

The rearrangement links TRBV7-8 to TRBJ2-5, with 7 bases fitting TRBD1. The CDR3 is 15 residues long. V shed 0 bases and J 1 base; nucleotides not matched to a gene: 2. CDR1 is SGHVS and CDR2 is FQNEAQ in the germline V gene. As DNA, the CDR3 is TGTGCCAGCAGCTTAGCCGAGGGGGCCCAAGAGACCCAGTACTTC. Amino acid sequence: CASSLAEGAQETQYF.

The chain links TRBV9 to TRBJ2-1; 12 bases agree with TRBD2. The length of the CDR3 is 15 residues. Germline V gene data show CDR1 as SGDLS and CDR2 as YYNGEE. V gave up 6 bases and J gave up 3 bases; unmatched junction bases: 4. The chain's CDR3 is CASNLAGGLYNEQFF. As DNA, the CDR3 is TGTGCCAGCAATCTAGCGGGGGGGCTCTACAATGAGCAGTTCTTC.

The sample holds a few counts of this clonotype. The V call is TRBV20-1, the J call TRBJ2-2, with 7 nucleotides matching TRBD1. J gave up 1 base and V 4 bases, and 3 bases lay outside the gene matches. Germline values: CDR1 DFQATT, CDR2 SNEGSKA (reference sequence). This CDR3 has 14 amino acids. Here the CDR3 reads CSATDRVNTGELFF. CDR3 coding DNA: TGCAGTGCTACAGACAGGGTGAACACCGGGGAGCTGTTTTTT.

The gene calls are TRBV2 and TRBJ2-7, with a possible D match to TRBD1 (6 bases). CDR1 and CDR2 from the germline V gene are SNHLY and FYNNEI. V was shortened by 4 bases and J by 3 bases, with 16 bases between the two germline ends. This CDR3 is built from 15 residues. CDR3 in DNA: TGTGCCAGCAGTGCTGGGGGCCGAATTGTCTACGAGCAGTACTTC. Protein product: CASSAGGRIVYEQYF. Based on the CDR3 plus reference TRBV2 and TRBJ2-7, the full variable domain is EPEVTQTPSHQVTQMGQEVILRCVPISNHLYFYWYRQILGQKVEFLVSFYNNEISEKSEIFDDQFSVERPDGSNFTLKIRSTKLEDSAMYFCASSAGGRIVYEQYFGPGTRLTVT.

This clonotype was picked up a small number of times. The V gene is TRBV20-1, the J gene TRBJ2-3; no clear D. Deletions cut 2 bases from V and 0 bases from J, with 9 bases between. Germline assignment: CDR1 DFQATT and CDR2 SNEGSKA (reference sequence). The CDR3 extends over 14 amino acids. The CDR3 region is CSARFSRSTDTQYF. The CDR3 coding sequence is TGCAGTGCTAGATTTTCTCGAAGCACAGATACGCAGTATTTT.

This clonotype was recorded a few times. The V and J genes are TRBV2 and TRBJ2-7, with D unclear. V shed 6 bases and J shed 3 bases, with 9 bases lying between them. Looked up from germline, CDR1 is SNHLY and CDR2 is FYNNEI. The CDR3 is made up of 12 amino acids. The DNA of the CDR3 is TGTGCCAGCAGGTCGGACGGCTACGAGCAGTACTTC. It specifies CASRSDGYEQYF.

This rearrangement joins TRBV15 to TRBJ2-5, with TRBD1 matching 7 bases. The CDR3 runs to 14 residues. V was pared by 0 bases and J by 3 bases, with 1 base of the junction left unmatched. The germline CDR1 and CDR2 sequences are LNHNV and YYDKDF (reference sequence). CDR3 DNA sequence: TGTGCCACCAGCAGAGAGGACAGGAAAGAGACCCAGTACTTC. Encoded protein: CATSREDRKETQYF.

J is TRBJ2-1 and V is TRBV29-1; the D gene could be TRBD1 or TRBD2 (6 bases each). Germline loops: CDR1 SQVTM, CDR2 ANQGSEA. V was clipped by 7 bases and J by 6 bases, with 16 bases between them. The CDR3 loop spans 13 amino acids. The CDR3 DNA is TGCAGCGCTGGGACGGGGGCCAGCAATGAGCAGTTCTTC. It yields the protein CSAGTGASNEQFF.

This rearrangement joins TRBV20-1 to TRBJ2-5, with D perhaps TRBD2 (6 bases). This CDR3 region has 13 residues. CDR1 and CDR2 from the germline V gene are DFQATT and SNEGSKA (reference sequence). Trimming removed 3 bases from V and 5 bases from J, with 13 bases in between. The CDR3 sequence: CSASERGRETQYF. In DNA, the CDR3 is TGCAGTGCTAGCGAACGGGGGAGGGAGACCCAGTACTTC.

This clonotype was seen at least ten times. This sequence joins TRBV29-1 and TRBJ2-1; perhaps TRBD1 as D (6 bases). This CDR3 contains 14 residues. From germline, CDR1 is SQVTM and CDR2 ANQGSEA. V lost 5 bases and J 8 bases, leaving 19 bases between the germline ends. In nucleotides, the CDR3 is TGCAGCGTTTCCGCCCAGGGGAGACGGGATGAGCAGTTCTTC. This encodes CSVSAQGRRDEQFF.

This clonotype was seen only a few times. The V gene is TRBV29-1, the J gene TRBJ2-7, with 10 bases fitting TRBD1. Germline V gene sequence: CDR1 SQVTM, CDR2 ANQGSEA. With 5 bases clipped from V and 6 bases from J, the junction kept 10 bases outside the gene matches. This CDR3 is built from 14 residues. The CDR3 nucleotides read TGCAGCGTTCAGAAGGTGGGACAGGGGTTCGAGCAGTACTTC. Its protein is CSVQKVGQGFEQYF.

The chain employs TRBV5-1 and TRBJ2-7; TRBD2 matches 14 bases. Judging by the DNA end, TRBJ2-5 fits better; the J call may be wrong. Germline-derived CDR1 and CDR2 are SGHRS and YFSETQ. The CDR3 extends over 16 amino acids. The CDR3 spells CASSLQTSGGGETQYF. The CDR3 DNA follows: TGCGCCAGCAGCCTCCAGACTAGCGGGGGGGGAGAGACCCAGTACTTC.

J is TRBJ1-2 and V is TRBV12-3 or TRBV12-4; 8 bases map to TRBD1. With V trimmed by 7 bases and J by 2 bases, 3 bases remained unmatched. The CDR3 loop spans 13 amino acids. CDR3 region: CASTRTGNYGYTF. The CDR3 DNA is TGTGCCAGCACCAGGACAGGGAACTATGGCTACACCTTC.

This chain uses TRBV29-1 with TRBJ2-5, with D maybe TRBD1 (6 bases). Germline V gene sequence: CDR1 SQVTM, CDR2 ANQGSEA. V shed 3 bases and J shed 5 bases, with 13 bases lying between them. The length of the CDR3 is 13 residues. CDR3 nucleotide sequence: TGCAGCGTTGAGAGAATGCAGGGGGAGACCCAGTACTTC. It encodes CSVERMQGETQYF.

Regarding this clonotype: The junction and the germline gene differ at one end; a read error may be behind it. The rearrangement joins TRBV12-3 or TRBV12-4 to TRBJ1-2, with 7 bases identical to TRBD1. The CDR3 is 12 amino acids. The CDR3 DNA is TGTGTCAGCCTCAGGGGGGTCTATGGTGACACCTTC. This gives the protein CVSLRGVYGDTF.

This clonotype was detected only a few times. The chain combines TRBV29-1 with TRBJ1-5; possible D gene TRBD1, 5 bases. The CDR3 is 14 residues long. The germline V and J ends were trimmed by 5 bases and 2 bases, with 13 bases remaining between them. CDR1 and CDR2 (germline): SQVTM, ANQGSEA. Here the CDR3 reads CSVRWGDGNQPQHF. CDR3 in DNA: TGCAGCGTTCGTTGGGGGGACGGCAATCAGCCCCAGCATTTT.

V usage is TRBV4-1 and J usage is TRBJ1-2; the match to TRBD1 covers 8 bases. Trimming took 4 bases from V and 8 from J; bases not matched to a gene: 12. CDR3 length equals 15 residues. Germline assignment: CDR1 MGHRA and CDR2 YSYEKL. This CDR3 reads CASSRDYRGRDGYTF. The CDR3, as DNA: TGCGCCAGCAGCCGTGATTACAGGGGGAGAGACGGCTACACCTTC.

The chain is built from TRBV10-3 and TRBJ2-5; D is perhaps TRBD2 (6 bases). CDR1 is ENHRY and CDR2 is SYGVKD in the germline V gene. Deletions cut 4 bases from V and 4 bases from J, with 16 bases between. There are 15 residues in the CDR3. Here the CDR3 reads CAISVQGGGTETQYF. CDR3 DNA sequence: TGTGCCATCAGTGTCCAGGGTGGAGGGACAGAGACCCAGTACTTC.

The table lists this clonotype with a few counts. V and J are TRBV20-1 and TRBJ1-5; D might be TRBD1 (5 bases). V was shortened by 5 bases and J by 5 bases, with 19 bases between the two germline ends. Germline loops: CDR1 DFQATT, CDR2 SNEGSKA (reference sequence). The CDR3 has 15 amino acids. CDR3 protein: CSAPPTGALYQPQHF. The CDR3 DNA is TGCAGTGCTCCCCCAACAGGAGCGCTCTATCAGCCCCAGCATTTT.

The rearrangement joins TRBV7-6 to TRBJ2-3, with 7 nucleotides matching TRBD1. There are 13 residues in the CDR3. After removal of 3 bases from V and 9 bases from J, the junction contained 6 bases not matched to a gene. The germline V gene encodes CDR1 SGHVS and CDR2 FNYEAQ. CDR3 DNA sequence: TGTGCCAGCAGCTTGCACAGGGGTGCCACGCAGTATTTT. The encoded protein is CASSLHRGATQYF.

The chain recombines TRBV5-6 with TRBJ2-2; 10 nucleotides line up with TRBD1. Germline trimming cut 3 bases from V and 2 bases from J; bases unmatched to any gene: 1. The CDR3 has 15 amino acids. The germline V gene has CDR1 SGHDT and CDR2 YYEEEE. CDR3 in amino acids: CASSSTGGNTGELFF. In nucleotides, the CDR3 is TGTGCCAGCAGCTCGACAGGGGGCAACACCGGGGAGCTGTTTTTT.

V and J are TRBV7-2 and TRBJ2-1; 13 bases agree with TRBD2. The end of the DNA aligns better with TRBJ2-7, so the J call may be wrong. The germline V gene encodes CDR1 SGHTA and CDR2 FQGNSA. The CDR3 length is 16 residues. CDR3 sequence: CASSSGLAGVYNEQYF. The CDR3 coding sequence is TGTGCCAGCAGCTCCGGACTAGCGGGGGTGTACAATGAGCAGTACTTC.